One and the same sample provided the 26 T cell receptor beta chains below, sequenced in a study of graft-versus-host responses after intestinal transplantation. For these TCRs, the target antigens are not known. Sequenced by immunoSEQ multiplex PCR; TCRdb stores in-frame clones only, minus some. The data hold around 100,000 clones, with approximately 93% observed a single time. Sequences were derived from unstimulated CD8+ T cells sorted from spleen or lymph node cells, sampled before transplant. The origin of the receptors is a human donor who was the organ donor for an intestinal transplant.

The chain recombines TRBV4-2 with TRBJ1-2, with D hard to call. This CDR3 is 14 amino acids long. Trimming cost V 0 bases and J 6 bases, with 11 bases left between them. Germline assignment: CDR1 LGHNA and CDR2 YNFKEQ. The CDR3 spells CASSQDGSSDGYTF. CDR3 nucleotides: TGTGCCAGCAGCCAAGACGGCAGTAGCGATGGCTACACCTTC.

The chain has TRBV27 and TRBJ2-5; D gene unclear. Germline values: CDR1 MNHEY, CDR2 SMNVEV (reference sequence). Trimming shortened V by 8 bases and J by 0 bases, and 10 bases separated the two germline ends. This CDR3 has 13 amino acids. The CDR3 region is CASFGGDQETQYF. DNA for the CDR3: TGTGCCAGCTTCGGTGGGGACCAAGAGACCCAGTACTTC.

The J gene is TRBJ1-1, the V gene TRBV30; D gene unclear. The CDR3 has 12 amino acids. V gave up 0 bases and J gave up 3 bases, with 5 bases separating them. Per germline, CDR1 GTSNPN and CDR2 SVGIG (reference sequence). In DNA, the CDR3 is TGTGCCTGGAGTGTGGCAGACACTGAAGCTTTCTTT. This codes for CAWSVADTEAFF.

The rearrangement links TRBV23-1 to TRBJ2-1; 7 nucleotides agree with TRBD1. TRBV23-1 belongs to the ORF category, with a function that is uncertain. This CDR3 contains 17 residues. Trimming cost V 0 bases and J 0 bases; bases outside gene matches: 5. The CDR3 reads CASSQSPDRDSYNEQFF. The DNA for the CDR3 is TGCGCCAGCAGTCAATCCCCAGACAGGGACTCCTACAATGAGCAGTTCTTC.

This chain joins TRBV5-8 and TRBJ2-2; D is unclear. Trimming took off 0 bases at V and 4 bases at J, with 7 bases between the two ends. CDR3 length: 14 amino acids. The germline V gene has CDR1 SGHTS and CDR2 YDEGEE. The CDR3 spells CASSLASSTGELFF. CDR3 DNA sequence: TGTGCCAGCAGCTTGGCTTCGAGCACCGGGGAGCTGTTTTTT.

The chain has TRBV5-6 and TRBJ1-1; D gene uncertain. CDR1 and CDR2 from the germline V gene are SGHDT and YYEEEE. There are 13 residues in the CDR3. V was shortened by 6 bases and J by 6 bases, with 15 bases between the two germline ends. The CDR3 nucleotides read TGTGCCAGCACCTACTCGACTGGCGCTGAAGCTTTCTTT. Protein: CASTYSTGAEAFF.

V usage is TRBV11-2 and J usage is TRBJ2-5; the D gene could be TRBD1 or TRBD2 (5 bases each). The V and J ends lost 6 bases and 2 bases respectively, with 19 bases between them. Germline values: CDR1 SGHAT, CDR2 FQNNGV. The CDR3 runs 16 residues. The CDR3 loop reads CASSQRGAHLQETQYF. In DNA form, the CDR3 reads TGTGCCAGCAGTCAACGAGGGGCCCACCTTCAAGAGACCCAGTACTTC.

This clone was picked up one time. The V gene is TRBV2, the J gene TRBJ2-5; D perhaps matches TRBD2 (5 bases). This CDR3 spans 12 amino acids. Germline V gene lookup returns CDR1 SNHLY and CDR2 FYNNEI. Between the trimmed V and J ends, which lost 10 bases and 4 bases, there was a span of 13 bases. DNA of the CDR3: TGTGCCATACGGCGGGTTGGAGAGACCCAGTACTTC. Residues: CAIRRVGETQYF.

This chain joins TRBV14 and TRBJ1-1; D call uncertain. This CDR3 comprises 13 residues. CDR1 is SGHDN and CDR2 is FVKESK in the germline V gene. Deletions cut 4 bases from V and 3 bases from J, with 9 bases between. The CDR3 DNA reads TGTGCCAGCAGCCTTGTCCCTTACACTGAAGCTTTCTTT. It specifies CASSLVPYTEAFF.

The chain uses TRBV19 and TRBJ2-7; D call uncertain. V lost 3 bases and J lost 5, with 11 bases in between. The CDR3 runs to 13 residues. Germline V gene lookup returns CDR1 LNHDA and CDR2 SQIVND (reference sequence). DNA of the CDR3: TGTGCCAGTAGTATTGGGTATCGGAACGAGCAGTACTTC. This translates into CASSIGYRNEQYF.

The gene calls are TRBV2 and TRBJ2-7; D remains unclear. The CDR3 extends over 13 amino acids. From germline, CDR1 is SNHLY and CDR2 FYNNEI. V was shortened by 1 base and J by 2 bases, with 6 bases between the two germline ends. The CDR3 nucleotides read TGTGCCAGCAGTGAAGAGTTGGCCTACGAGCAGTACTTC. Amino acid sequence: CASSEELAYEQYF. Combining the CDR3 with reference TRBV2 and TRBJ2-7 gives the whole variable domain EPEVTQTPSHQVTQMGQEVILRCVPISNHLYFYWYRQILGQKVEFLVSFYNNEISEKSEIFDDQFSVERPDGSNFTLKIRSTKLEDSAMYFCASSEELAYEQYFGPGTRLTVT.

This clone has a single count. The V gene is TRBV4-1, the J gene TRBJ1-5; D is unclear. V gave up 1 base and J gave up 6 bases, with 10 bases separating them. In germline, CDR1 is MGHRA, CDR2 YSYEKL. The CDR3 runs to 14 residues. The CDR3: CASSQADGTQPQHF. The DNA of the CDR3 is TGCGCCAGCAGCCAAGCGGACGGTACTCAGCCCCAGCATTTT.

This chain connects TRBV6-6 to TRBJ2-7; no firm D call. The V end was cut by 1 base, the J end by 2 bases, with 15 bases between. This CDR3 region has 16 residues. CDR1 MNHNY and CDR2 SVGAGI come from the germline V gene (reference sequence). In DNA form, the CDR3 reads TGTGCCAGCAGTTACTTGGGGTTACGGTTAACCTACGAGCAGTACTTC. Translating it yields CASSYLGLRLTYEQYF.

This clone was observed once. The chain combines TRBV11-2 with TRBJ2-2, with D perhaps TRBD1 (6 bases). Germline V gene sequence: CDR1 SGHAT, CDR2 FQNNGV. The CDR3 is made up of 13 amino acids. Trimming removed 2 bases at V and 7 bases at J, with 8 bases between. CDR3 in DNA: TGTGCCAGCAGCTTATCAGGGGTCGGGGAGCTGTTTTTT. Encoded protein: CASSLSGVGELFF.

J is TRBJ2-1 and V is TRBV19; 7 positions agree with TRBD2. V lost 5 bases and J lost 1; bases outside the gene matches: 11. The CDR3 length is 17 residues. Germline CDR1 reads LNHDA; CDR2 reads SQIVND (reference sequence). The DNA of the CDR3 is TGTGCCAGTAGTGGGGGAAGGCTAGCGGATTCCTACAATGAGCAGTTCTTC. This sequence encodes CASSGGRLADSYNEQFF.

V is TRBV13 and J is TRBJ1-1, with unresolved D. CDR1 and CDR2 from the germline V gene are PRHDT and FYEKMQ (reference sequence). CDR3 length: 14 residues. V lost 5 bases and J 7 bases, leaving 17 bases between the germline ends. The CDR3 spells CASSPAASRFEAFF. In DNA, the CDR3 is TGTGCCAGCAGCCCAGCAGCTTCGCGCTTTGAAGCTTTCTTT.

V is TRBV19 and J is TRBJ1-4; weak D call: TRBD1 (6 bases). The germline V gene encodes CDR1 LNHDA and CDR2 SQIVND (reference sequence). The ends were cut back, 6 bases at V and 7 bases at J, with 18 bases in the middle. This CDR3 has 15 residues. CDR3 residues: CASRTSDRSGEKLFF. The CDR3 region has the DNA TGTGCCAGTAGGACCTCGGACAGAAGCGGTGAAAAACTGTTTTTT.

This chain uses TRBV30 with TRBJ1-1, with 7 bases aligning to TRBD1. With V trimmed by 4 bases and J by 8 bases, 4 bases remained unmatched. The CDR3 totals 11 residues. The V gene's germline CDR1 is GTSNPN and CDR2 SVGIG (reference sequence). In DNA, the CDR3 is TGTGCCTGGATGACAGGGATCGAAGCTTTCTTT. As protein: CAWMTGIEAFF.

V is TRBV6-4 and J is TRBJ2-7, with D possibly matching TRBD2 (5 bases). Between the trimmed V and J ends, which lost 1 base and 0 bases, there was a span of 22 bases. The CDR3 totals 19 residues. The V gene's germline CDR1 is MRHNA and CDR2 SNTAGT. CDR3 nucleotide sequence: TGTGCCAGCAGTGACTTTATTTCTCCTACCCGGGGAAGCTCCTACGAGCAGTACTTC. As protein: CASSDFISPTRGSSYEQYF.

The V and J genes are TRBV5-1 and TRBJ2-7, with D possibly matching TRBD1 (6 bases). Trimming stripped 0 bases from V and 0 bases from J, with 13 bases between. The CDR3 loop spans 16 amino acids. Germline values: CDR1 SGHRS, CDR2 YFSETQ. CDR3 nucleotide sequence: TGCGCCAGCAGCTTGGACCTCATACAGGGCTCCTACGAGCAGTACTTC. Amino acid sequence: CASSLDLIQGSYEQYF.

V is TRBV28 and J is TRBJ2-2; 9 bases fit TRBD2. J was trimmed by 5 bases and V by 8 bases; bases with no gene match: 6. The germline V gene encodes CDR1 MDHEN and CDR2 SYDVKM. The CDR3 loop spans 14 amino acids. The CDR3 loop reads CASRVAGDTGELFF. CDR3 DNA sequence: TGTGCCAGCCGGGTAGCGGGAGATACCGGGGAGCTGTTTTTT.

The J gene is TRBJ2-5, the V gene TRBV28; TRBD1 agrees at 7 bases. This CDR3 is built from 13 residues. The trim removed 5 bases at V and 3 bases at J, leaving 3 bases unmatched. Looked up from germline, CDR1 is MDHEN and CDR2 is SYDVKM. The CDR3 protein is CASSPQGEETQYF. CDR3 coding DNA: TGTGCCAGCAGTCCTCAGGGGGAAGAGACCCAGTACTTC.

V gene TRBV4-3 combines with J gene TRBJ1-1; D may be TRBD1 (5 bases). The ends were cut back, 1 base at V and 6 bases at J, with 9 bases in the middle. The CDR3 covers 13 residues. CDR1 is LGHNA and CDR2 is YSLEER in the germline V gene. In DNA, the CDR3 is TGCGCCAGCAGCCAAGTGTCGGGGGCTGAAGCTTTCTTT. The encoded protein is CASSQVSGAEAFF.

In its sample, this clone was seen once. The chain carries TRBV5-3 and TRBJ2-1; unclear D gene. TRBV5-3 is labeled an ORF, and its function is uncertain. The CDR3 contains 19 residues. V was cut by 0 bases and J by 3 bases, with 22 bases left in between. The CDR3 region is CARSLENPGRADGYNEQFF. Here the CDR3 DNA reads TGTGCCAGAAGCTTGGAGAATCCAGGACGGGCTGATGGCTACAATGAGCAGTTCTTC.

This rearrangement joins TRBV7-2 to TRBJ2-1; TRBD1 is a possible D gene (5 bases). The CDR3 consists of 14 residues. The ends were cut back, 4 bases at V and 9 bases at J, with 16 bases in the middle. Germline-derived CDR1 and CDR2 are SGHTA and FQGNSA. Here the CDR3 reads CASSWGSAQIEQFF. The CDR3 region has the DNA TGTGCCAGCAGCTGGGGCAGCGCCCAAATTGAGCAGTTCTTC.

V is TRBV27 and J is TRBJ1-1, with a weak D call TRBD1 (6 bases). CDR3 length: 13 amino acids. Germline V gene data show CDR1 as MNHEY and CDR2 as SMNVEV (reference sequence). Trimming removed 1 base at V and 11 bases at J, with 14 bases between. The CDR3 region has the DNA TGTGCCAGCAGTTTATTTAGGACAGAGAGGGCTTTCTTT. This sequence encodes CASSLFRTERAFF.